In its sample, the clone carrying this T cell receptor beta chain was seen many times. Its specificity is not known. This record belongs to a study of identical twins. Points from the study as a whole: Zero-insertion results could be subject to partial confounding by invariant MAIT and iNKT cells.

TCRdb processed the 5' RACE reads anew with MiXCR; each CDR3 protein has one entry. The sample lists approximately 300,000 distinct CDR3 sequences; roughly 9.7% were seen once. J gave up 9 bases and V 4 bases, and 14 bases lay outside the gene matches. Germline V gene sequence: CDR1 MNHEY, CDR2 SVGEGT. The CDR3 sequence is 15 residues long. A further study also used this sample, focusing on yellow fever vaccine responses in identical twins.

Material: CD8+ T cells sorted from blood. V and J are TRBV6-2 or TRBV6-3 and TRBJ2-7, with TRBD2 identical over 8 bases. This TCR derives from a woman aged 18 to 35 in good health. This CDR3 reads CASSSDGRAGLRQYF. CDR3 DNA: TGTGCCAGCAGTTCTGACGGGAGGGCCGGACTAAGGCAGTACTTC.